Below, 27 T cell receptor beta chains from the same sample are listed, as sequenced in a study of EBV T-cell therapy then PD-1 blockade in nasopharyngeal carcinoma. The antigens for these receptors are not known. Sequenced by immunoSEQ multiplex PCR; TCRdb stores in-frame clones only, minus some. This table has around 23,000 clones, approximately 87% appearing once. Regarding treatment: AdE1-LMPpoly-expanded autologous EBV-specific T-cell therapy followed by anti-PD-1 nivolumab. Sequencing was performed on CD8+ T cells from blood, taken at approximately day 60 from a patient whose treatment included autologous EBV-specific T cells and nivolumab. These receptors were obtained from a man in his forties with nasopharyngeal carcinoma.

The V gene is TRBV5-4, the J gene TRBJ1-1; weak D call: TRBD1 (5 bases). The germline gives CDR1 SGHNT, CDR2 YYREEE (reference sequence). The CDR3 spans 13 residues. Trimming pared 4 bases from V and 4 bases from J, leaving 11 bases between. CDR3 in amino acids: CASSPGVGTEAFF. CDR3 bases: TGTGCCAGCAGCCCGGGGGTAGGCACTGAAGCTTTCTTT. The variable domain in full, with the rest retrieved from reference TRBV5-4 and TRBJ1-1, is ETGVTQSPTHLIKTRGQQVTLRCSSQSGHNTVSWYQQALGQGPQFIFQYYREEENGRGNFPPRFSGLQFPNYSSELNVNALELDDSALYLCASSPGVGTEAFFGQGTRLTVV.

The chain recombines TRBV7-8 with TRBJ2-7; D is ambiguous. In germline, CDR1 is SGHVS, CDR2 FQNEAQ. Trimming took off 1 base at V and 2 bases at J, with 6 bases between the two ends. The CDR3 is 13 amino acids. CDR3: CASSLEQPYEQYF. The CDR3 coding sequence is TGTGCCAGCAGCTTAGAACAGCCCTACGAGCAGTACTTC. Drawing the rest from reference TRBV7-8 and TRBJ2-7, the complete variable domain is GAGVSQSPRYKVAKRGQDVALRCDPISGHVSLFWYQQALGQGPEFLTYFQNEAQLDKSGLPSDRFFAERPEGSVSTLKIQRTQQEDSAVYLCASSLEQPYEQYFGPGTRLTVT.

This clone was seen a handful of times. This chain connects TRBV4-3 to TRBJ2-3, with 14 bases identical to TRBD2. The length of the CDR3 is 16 residues. Germline V gives CDR1 LGHNA, CDR2 YSLEER. The J segment lost 4 bases and the V segment lost 4 bases, leaving 4 bases of the junction unmatched. The CDR3 reads CASSLRLAGGPDTQYF. CDR3 bases: TGCGCCAGCAGCCTAAGACTAGCGGGGGGGCCAGATACGCAGTATTTT.

This rearrangement joins TRBV9 to TRBJ1-2; no firm D call. Germline loops: CDR1 SGDLS, CDR2 YYNGEE. The V end was cut by 0 bases, the J end by 3 bases, with 3 bases between. The CDR3 length is 12 residues. The CDR3 region has the DNA TGTGCCAGCAGCGTAGGCTACTATGGCTACACCTTC. Residues: CASSVGYYGYTF.

This clone has more than one count but fewer than ten. The rearrangement links TRBV30 to TRBJ1-4; D unresolved. Trimming pared 2 bases from V and 3 bases from J, leaving 4 bases between. The length of the CDR3 is 12 residues. The germline V gene encodes CDR1 GTSNPN and CDR2 SVGIG (reference sequence). In DNA form, the CDR3 reads TGTGCCTGGAGTTTGGCTAATGAAAAACTGTTTTTT. It specifies CAWSLANEKLFF.

V gene TRBV7-6 combines with J gene TRBJ1-3, with no clear D. This CDR3 contains 14 residues. In germline, CDR1 is SGHVS, CDR2 FNYEAQ. Trimming took 4 bases from V and 4 from J, leaving 11 bases between them. CDR3 protein: CASSSPGEGNTIYF. The CDR3 nucleotides are TGTGCCAGCAGCTCTCCCGGGGAGGGAAACACCATATATTTT.

The count of this clone is one. At one end, the junction sequence differs from germline, possibly due to a read error. The V and J genes are TRBV12-5 and TRBJ2-2, with a possible D match to TRBD2 (5 bases). Per the germline V gene, CDR1 is LGHNT and CDR2 is FRNRAP. The CDR3 consists of 14 residues. The CDR3 nucleotides are TGTGCTAGCCCACCCTTACCAGAACACCGGGGAGCTGTTTTT. Translation: CASPPLPEHRGAVF.

There are a few counts of this clone. The V call is TRBV6-4, the J call TRBJ2-3, with TRBD2 matching 7 bases. Germline CDR1 reads MRHNA; CDR2 reads SNTAGT. The CDR3 loop spans 15 amino acids. The trim removed 0 bases at V and 0 bases at J, leaving 0 bases unmatched. The CDR3 DNA reads as TGTGCCAGCAGTGACTCCGGGGGGAGCACAGATACGCAGTATTTT. Protein product: CASSDSGGSTDTQYF.

The genes are TRBV27 and TRBJ2-7, with 9 bases lining up with TRBD1. This CDR3 contains 15 residues. V shed 3 bases and J 0 bases; nucleotides not matched to a gene: 3. Germline CDR1 MNHEY, CDR2 SMNVEV (reference sequence). CDR3 nucleotide sequence: TGTGCCAGCAGTTTCCGACAGGGGGTCTCCTACGAGCAGTACTTC. Translation gives CASSFRQGVSYEQYF.

This chain joins TRBV7-9 and TRBJ2-3; 10 bases fit TRBD2. Unmatched junction bases numbered 7, after V lost 6 bases and J lost 1 base. The CDR3 totals 16 residues. Germline V CDR1 and CDR2: SEHNR, FQNEAQ (reference sequence). The DNA of the CDR3 is TGTGCCAGCAGTTCAATAGCGGGGGGCCGCACAGATACGCAGTATTTT. Translated: CASSSIAGGRTDTQYF.

This sequence joins TRBV6-5 and TRBJ2-1; D not certain. V lost 6 bases, J lost 2 bases, and 14 bases lay in between. There are 15 residues in the CDR3. Germline CDR1 is MNHEY and CDR2 is SVGAGI. Here the CDR3 DNA reads TGTGCCAGCAGCGTGGACGGAAGGCCCTACAATGAGCAGTTCTTC. Protein sequence: CASSVDGRPYNEQFF.

The CDR3 loop reads CSVDTQETQYF. The DNA for the CDR3 is TGCAGCGTAGACACCCAAGAGACCCAGTACTTC. The chain has TRBV29-1 and TRBJ2-5; D is unclear. The ends were cut back, 6 bases at V and 1 base at J, with 6 bases in the middle. The germline V gene encodes CDR1 SQVTM and CDR2 ANQGSEA. The CDR3 covers 11 residues.

The rearrangement joins TRBV29-1 to TRBJ1-4; D might be TRBD1 (5 bases). The germline V gene encodes CDR1 SQVTM and CDR2 ANQGSEA. The V end was cut by 1 base, the J end by 6 bases, with 12 bases between. The CDR3 consists of 14 residues. CDR3 nucleotides: TGCAGCGTTGAAGGGGACGCAAGGGATGAAAAACTGTTTTTT. The encoded protein is CSVEGDARDEKLFF.

CDR3 sequence: CASSRLAGNEQFF. DNA of the CDR3: TGTGCCAGCAGCCGACTAGCGGGCAATGAGCAGTTCTTC. The chain combines TRBV5-5 with TRBJ2-1; 10 bases map to TRBD2. V dropped 4 bases and J dropped 6; count of bases not matched to a gene: 1. CDR3 length: 13 amino acids. Germline V gene data show CDR1 as SGHKS and CDR2 as YYEKEE (reference sequence).

The V call is TRBV29-1, the J call TRBJ2-7, with D possibly being TRBD2 (7 bases). Germline CDR1 is SQVTM and CDR2 is ANQGSEA. This CDR3 is built from 14 residues. The V gene lost 7 bases and the J gene lost 0 bases, with 16 bases spanning the gap. The CDR3 here is CSAEGGGSSYEQYF. The CDR3 bases are TGCAGCGCCGAGGGAGGGGGGAGCTCCTACGAGCAGTACTTC.

The V call is TRBV2, the J call TRBJ2-7; 9 bases map to TRBD1. Germline lookup yields CDR1 SNHLY and CDR2 FYNNEI. This CDR3 region has 14 residues. V trimming: 4 bases; J trimming: 4 bases; junction bases outside the gene matches: 5. This CDR3 reads CASSGTGGRYEQYF. DNA for the CDR3: TGTGCCAGCAGTGGTACAGGGGGCCGGTACGAGCAGTACTTC.

About this clone: An end of the junction does not agree with germline; a read error may underlie this. This chain uses TRBV6-5 with TRBJ2-7; perhaps D is TRBD1 or TRBD2 (5 bases each). The germline V gene has CDR1 MNHEY and CDR2 SVGAGI. The CDR3 sequence is 14 residues long. The CDR3, as DNA: TGTGCCAGCAGTTACTCGGGGACCTCCTACAAGCAGTACTTC. It specifies CASSYSGTSYKQYF.

The chain carries TRBV9 and TRBJ2-7; 8 bases line up with TRBD1. Germline CDR1 SGDLS, CDR2 YYNGEE. Losses at the gene ends were 10 bases for V and 4 bases for J; bases not matched to a gene: 22. The CDR3 spans 17 residues. The CDR3 bases are TGTGCCTCGACGCCCGGGACAGGCCGCACCCCGCTTTACGAGCAGTACTTC. It translates to CASTPGTGRTPLYEQYF.

This chain connects TRBV5-1 to TRBJ1-2; 7 positions agree with TRBD1. The CDR3 has 16 residues. The germline V gene encodes CDR1 SGHRS and CDR2 YFSETQ. J was trimmed by 3 bases and V by 4 bases; bases with no gene match: 12. The CDR3 bases are TGCGCCAGCAGCGCGGGGGGAGAGGGGGCAGACTATGGCTACACCTTC. This codes for CASSAGGEGADYGYTF.

The chain couples TRBV7-8 to TRBJ1-1; TRBD1 matches 8 bases. The V gene's germline CDR1 is SGHVS and CDR2 FQNEAQ. The CDR3 contains 13 residues. With 7 bases clipped from V and 1 base from J, the junction kept 2 bases outside the gene matches. CDR3 in amino acids: CASTGQGNTEAFF. The CDR3 region has the DNA TGTGCCAGCACCGGACAGGGGAACACTGAAGCTTTCTTT.

This rearrangement joins TRBV6-5 to TRBJ1-2; 7 nucleotides line up with TRBD1. After removal of 5 bases from V and 4 bases from J, the junction contained 10 bases not matched to a gene. CDR3 size: 15 residues. CDR1 and CDR2 (germline): MNHEY, SVGAGI. The chain's CDR3 is CASSPQTGTVYGYTF. CDR3 nucleotides: TGTGCCAGCAGTCCACAGACAGGGACGGTCTATGGCTACACCTTC.

The chain joins TRBV23-1 to TRBJ1-2; D gene uncertain. TRBV23-1 is annotated as an ORF whose role is uncertain. Trimming took 8 bases from V and 10 from J, leaving 14 bases between them. This CDR3 comprises 11 residues. The CDR3 DNA reads as TGCGCCAGCTCCCAAAGGCGCGTCTACACCTTC. This gives the protein CASSQRRVYTF.

The V call is TRBV7-9, the J call TRBJ1-2, with D possibly being TRBD1 (5 bases). V was pared by 6 bases and J by 6 bases, with 14 bases between. Germline V gene sequence: CDR1 SEHNR, CDR2 FQNEAQ (reference sequence). This CDR3 contains 13 residues. In DNA form, the CDR3 reads TGTGCCAGCAGTCATAACAGGCGCGATGGCTACACCTTC. Translation: CASSHNRRDGYTF.

The V call is TRBV7-9, the J call TRBJ1-2; D gene unclear. This CDR3 spans 12 amino acids. The ends were cut back, 1 base at V and 7 bases at J, with 7 bases in the middle. The germline gives CDR1 SEHNR, CDR2 FQNEAQ (reference sequence). Here the CDR3 DNA reads TGTGCCAGCAGCTTAGAAACGGCTGGCTACACCTTC. Translation: CASSLETAGYTF.

This sequence joins TRBV9 and TRBJ1-1, with D hard to call. The CDR3 extends over 13 amino acids. V gave up 0 bases and J gave up 4 bases, with 7 bases separating them. CDR1 is SGDLS and CDR2 is YYNGEE in the germline V gene. The CDR3 region has the DNA TGTGCCAGCAGCGTAGAACAGCTCACTGAAGCTTTCTTT. Protein: CASSVEQLTEAFF.

This rearrangement joins TRBV25-1 to TRBJ1-4, with 9 bases aligning to TRBD1. Germline V gene lookup returns CDR1 MGHDK and CDR2 SYGVNS. This CDR3 contains 14 residues. V was clipped by 4 bases and J by 8 bases; unmatched bases: 5. The CDR3 DNA follows: TGTGCCAGCAGTGCCGGACAGGGGCGGGAAAAACTGTTTTTT. Amino acids: CASSAGQGREKLFF. Filled out from reference TRBV25-1 and TRBJ1-4, the complete variable domain reads EADIYQTPRYLVIGTGKKITLECSQTMGHDKMYWYQQDPGMELHLIHYSYGVNSTEKGDLSSESTVSRIRTEHFPLTLESARPSHTSQYLCASSAGQGREKLFFGSGTQLSVL.

This clone appeared once. V and J are TRBV5-1 and TRBJ2-1; D is ambiguous. Germline V gives CDR1 SGHRS, CDR2 YFSETQ. The ends were cut back, 1 base at V and 10 bases at J, with 12 bases in the middle. This CDR3 comprises 13 residues. The CDR3 nucleotides are TGCGCCAGCAGCTTGTACTCGCGGCGCGAGCAGTTCTTC. Its protein is CASSLYSRREQFF.